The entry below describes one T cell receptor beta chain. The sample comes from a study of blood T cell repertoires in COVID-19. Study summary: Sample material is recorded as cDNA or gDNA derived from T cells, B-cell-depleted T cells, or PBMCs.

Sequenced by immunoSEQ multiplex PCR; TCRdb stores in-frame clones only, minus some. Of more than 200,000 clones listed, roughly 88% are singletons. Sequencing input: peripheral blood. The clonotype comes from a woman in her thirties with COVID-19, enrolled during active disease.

The CDR3 region is CASSSLLRTASNSPLHF. The CDR3 DNA reads TGTGCCAGCAGTTCCTTGCTTCGGACAGCTTCTAATTCACCCCTCCACTTT. The gene calls are TRBV28 and TRBJ1-6; possible D gene TRBD1, 6 bases. The V gene lost 4 bases and the J gene lost 6 bases, with 19 bases spanning the gap. This CDR3 is built from 17 residues. Germline V gene lookup returns CDR1 MDHEN and CDR2 SYDVKM.